Included here is one T cell receptor (beta chain) sequence, with context. The antigen is undetermined. The V gene's germline CDR1 is SGDLS and CDR2 YYNGEE. V trimming: 7 bases; J trimming: 7 bases; junction bases outside the gene matches: 5. The CDR3 length is 12 residues. The data originate from a study of cytomegalovirus exposure and HLA in healthy donors. Study context: As an earlier analysis found, roughly 180 million T cells yielded approximately 100 million unique TCR beta sequences. Study results and limitations: The sole available immune exposure information was CMV serostatus. HLA alleles showed associations with 16,951 TCR beta sequences in a later analysis, at a 0.05 false discovery rate. Later analysis associated a missense DCLRE1C variant with TCR beta V- and J-gene trimming.

The PCR was carried out with 60 Vbeta primers and 13 Jbeta primers. The table came from immunoSEQ multiplex PCR; TCRdb's copy has only in-frame clones and leaves some out. The table records 100,000 to 150,000 clones, 55% to 75% of them present only once. Specimen: PBMCs. This receptor was obtained from a human donor in good health. The chain recombines TRBV9 with TRBJ1-2, with 9 positions matching TRBD1. The CDR3 nucleotides are TGTGCCAGCGACAGGGGGGGATTTGGCTACACCTTC. Translating gives CASDRGGFGYTF.